This T cell receptor beta chain is drawn from a study of OX40 agonist ivuxolimab in advanced cancers. CDR1 is LNHDA, CDR2 SQIVND, per germline (reference sequence). CDR3 length: 14 amino acids. Unmatched junction bases numbered 1, after V lost 3 bases and J lost 1 base. Measured with immunoSEQ multiplex PCR; TCRdb has only the in-frame clones, and not every one. This table holds tens of thousands of clones, 80% to 90% found once. Autoimmune disease history or systemic immunosuppression disqualified patients. The rearrangement uses TRBV19 and TRBJ1-1, with TRBD1 identical over 8 bases. This clonotype originated in an adult with an advanced solid tumor such as melanoma, head and neck, liver or kidney cancer. Sequenced material: CD4+ or CD8+ T cells sorted from blood, taken in a trial of the OX40 agonist ivuxolimab. The CDR3 nucleotides read TGTGCCAGTAGTATGGACAGGGAGAACACTGAAGCTTTCTTT. Protein: CASSMDRENTEAFF.